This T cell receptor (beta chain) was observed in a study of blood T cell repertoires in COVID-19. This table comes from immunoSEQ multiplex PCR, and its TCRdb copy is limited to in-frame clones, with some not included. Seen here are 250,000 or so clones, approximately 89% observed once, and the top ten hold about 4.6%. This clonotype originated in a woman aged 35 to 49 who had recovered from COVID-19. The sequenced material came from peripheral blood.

The CDR3 coding sequence is TGTGCCACCAGTATCCCATCCGGGGGGCAGCCCTTTCAAGAGACCCAGTACTTC. It translates to CATSIPSGGQPFQETQYF. The chain employs TRBV24-1 and TRBJ2-5, with a tentative D call TRBD2 (7 bases). The V and J ends lost 6 bases and 2 bases respectively, with 24 bases between them. CDR1 is KGHDR and CDR2 is SFDVKD in the germline V gene. The CDR3 runs to 18 residues.